The 13 T cell receptor beta chains given below trace back to one sample, sequenced in a study of control samples from healthy donors and cancer patients. Assay: immunoSEQ multiplex PCR; the TCRdb copy retains only in-frame clones and omits some. Among about 130,000 clones listed, 85% to 95% were seen once. The sequenced material came from PBMCs. The source is a man between 60 and 75 years old with colorectal cancer.

The genes are TRBV6-5 and TRBJ1-6, with D possibly being TRBD1 (6 bases). In germline, CDR1 is MNHEY, CDR2 SVGAGI. The CDR3 is 15 residues long. V shed 4 bases and J shed 7 bases, with 14 bases lying between them. The CDR3 bases are TGTGCCAGCAGTTTACAGGGATGGGCAAATTCACCCCTCCACTTT. Its protein is CASSLQGWANSPLHF.

This clone was seen more than once but under ten times. This rearrangement joins TRBV5-1 to TRBJ2-7; 10 nucleotides agree with TRBD1. Germline lookup yields CDR1 SGHRS and CDR2 YFSETQ. The CDR3 extends over 15 amino acids. V lost 4 bases, J lost 1 base, and 5 bases stayed unmatched. CDR3 bases: TGCGCCAGCAGCCTAAGGACAGGGGGATCCTACGAGCAGTACTTC. Its translation: CASSLRTGGSYEQYF.

This chain links TRBV7-2 with TRBJ1-1; 8 bases are a match to TRBD1. From germline, CDR1 is SGHTA and CDR2 FQGNSA. Unmatched junction bases numbered 4, after V lost 4 bases and J lost 0 bases. The CDR3 totals 15 residues. The CDR3 loop reads CASSYRQGLNTEAFF. The CDR3 DNA is TGTGCCAGCAGCTATCGACAGGGGCTGAACACTGAAGCTTTCTTT.

The chain uses TRBV2 and TRBJ1-5; D may be TRBD1 (5 bases). In germline, CDR1 is SNHLY, CDR2 FYNNEI. This CDR3 has 15 residues. The V end was cut by 2 bases, the J end by 3 bases, with 11 bases between. CDR3 bases: TGTGCCAGCAGTGAAATGGCAGGGATCAATCAGCCCCAGCATTTT. Its translation is CASSEMAGINQPQHF.

V usage is TRBV9 and J usage is TRBJ1-4; D remains unclear. The length of the CDR3 is 14 residues. Trimming took 0 bases from V and 0 from J, leaving 3 bases between them. In germline, CDR1 is SGDLS, CDR2 YYNGEE. The CDR3 loop is CASSVGATNEKLFF. DNA of the CDR3: TGTGCCAGCAGCGTAGGAGCAACTAATGAAAAACTGTTTTTT. The full variable domain, with the rest looked up from reference TRBV9 and TRBJ1-4, is DSGVTQTPKHLITATGQRVTLRCSPRSGDLSVYWYQQSLDQGLQFLIQYYNGEERAKGNILERFSAQQFPDLHSELNLSSLELGDSALYFCASSVGATNEKLFFGSGTQLSVL.

This clone was found a few times. The chain is built from TRBV5-3 and TRBJ1-1, with 7 bases matching TRBD1. TRBV5-3 is given ORF status, its function remaining uncertain. CDR3 length: 14 residues. The junction had 7 bases not matched to a gene; V was cut back by 5 bases and J by 3 bases. The CDR3 region has the DNA TGTGCCAGAAGTTACAGGGGTGAGGACACTGAAGCTTTCTTT. Amino acid sequence: CARSYRGEDTEAFF.

This rearrangement joins TRBV11-2 to TRBJ1-2; 10 bases fit TRBD1. The ends lost 5 bases at V and 8 bases at J; junction bases unmatched: 8. Germline V CDR1 and CDR2: SGHAT, FQNNGV. The CDR3 length is 14 residues. The DNA of the CDR3 is TGTGCCAGCAGCCCGGGGGACAGGGGCGAAGGCTACACCTTC. This translates into CASSPGDRGEGYTF.

V gene TRBV9 combines with J gene TRBJ2-5; tentative D call: TRBD2 (5 bases). CDR1 and CDR2 from the germline V gene are SGDLS and YYNGEE. The CDR3 spans 12 residues. V was pared by 3 bases and J by 7 bases, with 10 bases between. Here the CDR3 DNA reads TGTGCCAGCAGCGCCTCTGCGGGGACCCAGTACTTC. Protein sequence: CASSASAGTQYF.

The J gene is TRBJ2-3, the V gene TRBV11-2; tentatively, D is TRBD1 (5 bases). CDR3 length: 18 residues. Germline values: CDR1 SGHAT, CDR2 FQNNGV. The germline V and J ends were trimmed by 0 bases and 0 bases, with 16 bases remaining between them. The CDR3 loop is CASSLENLAGPSTDTQYF. The CDR3 nucleotides read TGTGCCAGCAGCTTAGAGAATTTGGCAGGGCCCAGCACAGATACGCAGTATTTT.

V is TRBV2 and J is TRBJ1-2, with D possibly TRBD1 on 5 matching bases. The CDR3 is 14 residues long. Germline assignment: CDR1 SNHLY and CDR2 FYNNEI. Between the trimmed V and J ends, which lost 2 bases and 4 bases, there was a span of 11 bases. CDR3 residues: CASSEISTAYGYTF. The CDR3 DNA is TGTGCCAGCAGTGAAATTTCGACAGCCTATGGCTACACCTTC.

This chain uses TRBV4-2 with TRBJ1-2; the D gene is possibly TRBD1 (5 bases). Germline loops: CDR1 LGHNA, CDR2 YNFKEQ. Between the trimmed V and J ends, which lost 1 base and 6 bases, there was a span of 12 bases. The CDR3 runs 14 residues. The CDR3 DNA reads as TGTGCCAGCAGCCAAGGACGCAGGGAGGATGGCTACACCTTC. Protein: CASSQGRREDGYTF.

The chain links TRBV7-9 to TRBJ1-2, with D uncertain. Looked up from germline, CDR1 is SEHNR and CDR2 is FQNEAQ (reference sequence). The CDR3 loop spans 14 amino acids. V was trimmed by 4 bases and J by 2 bases, leaving 11 bases between them. The chain's CDR3 is CASSSSPRNYGYTF. DNA for the CDR3: TGTGCCAGCAGCTCGTCCCCCAGGAACTATGGCTACACCTTC.

This chain connects TRBV7-9 to TRBJ1-1; weak D call: TRBD1 (5 bases). CDR1 is SEHNR and CDR2 is FQNEAQ in the germline V gene (reference sequence). This CDR3 has 15 amino acids. V lost 5 bases and J 0 bases, leaving 13 bases between the germline ends. CDR3 DNA: TGTGCCAGCAGCCCTGGACACGACATGAACACTGAAGCTTTCTTT. This codes for CASSPGHDMNTEAFF.